Following are 32 T cell receptor beta chains from one sample sequenced in a study of cytomegalovirus exposure and HLA in healthy donors. PCR amplification relied on 60 Vbeta primers (plus 13 Jbeta primers). The table came from immunoSEQ multiplex PCR; TCRdb's copy has only in-frame clones and leaves some out. The sample records some 150,000 clones, 70% to 90% being singletons. The sample taken for sequencing was PBMCs. These receptors originate from a woman between 18 and 29 years old in good health and CMV-seronegative.

A few counts support this clone. The chain recombines TRBV28 with TRBJ1-5; 8 nucleotides line up with TRBD1. Germline V gene lookup returns CDR1 MDHEN and CDR2 SYDVKM. Germline trimming cut 3 bases from V and 9 bases from J; bases unmatched to any gene: 13. The CDR3 length is 16 residues. The CDR3 loop reads CASSLPSGTGFRPQHF. As DNA, the CDR3 is TGTGCCAGCAGTTTGCCTTCCGGGACAGGTTTTCGGCCCCAGCATTTT.

This chain uses TRBV4-3 with TRBJ2-1; TRBD2 aligns across 8 bases. V lost 0 bases, J lost 2 bases, and 9 bases stayed unmatched. The CDR3 is 18 amino acids. Per the germline V gene, CDR1 is LGHNA and CDR2 is YSLEER. The CDR3 is CASSQDAPDSGAYNEQFF. CDR3 nucleotides: TGCGCCAGCAGCCAAGACGCCCCCGATAGCGGGGCCTACAATGAGCAGTTCTTC.

This sequence joins TRBV19 and TRBJ2-1; the match to TRBD2 covers 10 bases. The CDR3 is made up of 15 amino acids. V was clipped by 2 bases and J by 8 bases; unmatched bases: 6. Germline V lookup: CDR1 LNHDA, CDR2 SQIVND (reference sequence). CDR3 protein: CASSIQLAGFHEQFF. For the CDR3, the DNA is TGTGCCAGTAGTATACAACTAGCGGGGTTCCATGAGCAGTTCTTC. Complete variable domain (other parts from reference TRBV19 and TRBJ2-1): DGGITQSPKYLFRKEGQNVTLSCEQNLNHDAMYWYRQDPGQGLRLIYYSQIVNDFQKGDIAEGYSVSREKKESFPLTVTSAQKNPTAFYLCASSIQLAGFHEQFFGPGTRLTVL.

V gene TRBV6-5 combines with J gene TRBJ2-7, with TRBD1 matching 8 bases. The germline V gene encodes CDR1 MNHEY and CDR2 SVGAGI. There are 14 residues in the CDR3. J was trimmed by 6 bases and V by 5 bases; bases with no gene match: 9. CDR3 protein: CASSPRTGSFEQYF. The DNA for the CDR3 is TGTGCCAGCAGTCCGCGGACAGGGAGTTTCGAGCAGTACTTC.

This chain connects TRBV2 to TRBJ1-5; D unresolved. The CDR3 covers 13 residues. In germline, CDR1 is SNHLY, CDR2 FYNNEI. V gave up 3 bases and J gave up 7 bases, with 10 bases separating them. CDR3 DNA: TGTGCCAGCAGTGACGGGAACCAACAGCCCCAGCATTTT. Translation: CASSDGNQQPQHF.

The chain carries TRBV7-9 and TRBJ2-6; D is unclear. CDR3 length equals 17 residues. The ends were cut back, 1 base at V and 1 base at J, with 11 bases in the middle. Germline CDR1 reads SEHNR; CDR2 reads FQNEAQ (reference sequence). This chain's CDR3 is CASSLGFGHSGANVLTF. In nucleotides, the CDR3 is TGTGCCAGCAGCTTAGGCTTTGGGCATTCTGGGGCCAACGTCCTGACTTTC.

The rearrangement joins TRBV5-1 to TRBJ2-7, with TRBD2 matching over 9 bases. Germline V lookup: CDR1 SGHRS, CDR2 YFSETQ. This CDR3 has 15 residues. V was pared by 0 bases and J by 4 bases, with 5 bases of the junction left unmatched. CDR3 sequence reads: CASSLGLAGEYEQYF. The CDR3 DNA is TGCGCCAGCAGCTTGGGATTAGCGGGAGAATACGAGCAGTACTTC.

V usage is TRBV29-1 and J usage is TRBJ2-5, with a tentative D call TRBD1 (5 bases). V lost 0 bases, J lost 5 bases, and 10 bases lay in between. The V gene's germline CDR1 is SQVTM and CDR2 ANQGSEA. The CDR3 length is 13 residues. CDR3 in amino acids: CSVEEGAAETQYF. The DNA of the CDR3 is TGCAGCGTTGAAGAAGGGGCAGCTGAGACCCAGTACTTC.

This clone was seen more than once but under ten times. The chain combines TRBV9 with TRBJ2-1; 13 bases fit TRBD2. In germline, CDR1 is SGDLS, CDR2 YYNGEE. J gave up 5 bases and V 0 bases, and 5 bases lay outside the gene matches. This CDR3 spans 17 amino acids. Written as DNA, the CDR3 is TGTGCCAGCAGCGTAGCACGGACTAGCGGGAGTCACAATGAGCAGTTCTTC. This codes for CASSVARTSGSHNEQFF.

J is TRBJ1-1 and V is TRBV19, with TRBD1 matching 9 bases. Looked up from germline, CDR1 is LNHDA and CDR2 is SQIVND (reference sequence). The junction had 0 bases not matched to a gene; V was cut back by 6 bases and J by 1 base. The CDR3 spans 13 residues. CDR3 DNA sequence: TGTGCCAGTAGGGGACAGGGGAACACTGAAGCTTTCTTT. Encoded protein: CASRGQGNTEAFF.

With regard to this clone: The sample has other DNA sequences that encode this CDR3 too. The chain employs TRBV7-9 and TRBJ2-2; no reliable D call. V was pared by 1 base and J by 6 bases, with 12 bases between. The CDR3 totals 15 residues. Germline CDR1 is SEHNR and CDR2 is FQNEAQ (reference sequence). The DNA for the CDR3 is TGTGCCAGCAGCTTAGAGCTAGATGGTCCCGGGGAGCTGTTTTTT. Protein sequence: CASSLELDGPGELFF. The variable domain in full, completed from reference TRBV7-9 and TRBJ2-2, reads DTGVSQNPRHKITKRGQNVTFRCDPISEHNRLYWYRQTLGQGPEFLTYFQNEAQLEKSRLLSDRFSAERPKGSFSTLEIQRTEQGDSAMYLCASSLELDGPGELFFGEGSRLTVL.

The rearrangement uses TRBV5-3 and TRBJ2-3; 8 bases match TRBD2. TRBV5-3 belongs to the ORF category, with a function that is uncertain. V was pared by 5 bases and J by 2 bases, with 16 bases of the junction left unmatched. This CDR3 is 18 amino acids long. CDR3: CARSSLLRAGENTDTQYF. In nucleotides, the CDR3 is TGTGCCAGAAGTTCCTTACTTCGAGCGGGAGAGAACACAGATACGCAGTATTTT.

The V and J genes are TRBV27 and TRBJ1-2; the match to TRBD1 covers 8 bases. The J segment lost 4 bases and the V segment lost 4 bases, leaving 2 bases of the junction unmatched. Germline lookup yields CDR1 MNHEY and CDR2 SMNVEV (reference sequence). This CDR3 contains 13 residues. The CDR3 sequence is CASSSGGSYGYTF. The CDR3 DNA sequence: TGTGCCAGCAGTTCAGGGGGCTCCTATGGCTACACCTTC.

The chain recombines TRBV11-3 with TRBJ2-2; a possible D gene is TRBD2 (6 bases). The V end was cut by 0 bases, the J end by 7 bases, with 9 bases between. The CDR3 loop spans 14 amino acids. Per germline, CDR1 SGHNT and CDR2 YENEEA. The CDR3 sequence: CASSLEEGSGELFF. As DNA, the CDR3 is TGTGCCAGCAGCTTAGAGGAGGGGAGCGGGGAGCTGTTTTTT.

This clone was seen only once. The rearrangement joins TRBV12-2 to TRBJ2-7; the DNA was not used to check the table's D call, TRBD2. TRBV12-2 is designated a pseudogene. The CDR3 loop spans 18 amino acids. In DNA form, the CDR3 reads TGTGCAAGTCGCTTAGCGAGGAGGGGCGGGGGACCTACCTACGAGCAGTACTTC. Amino acids: CASRLARRGGGPTYEQYF.

For the CDR3, the DNA is TGCGCCAGCAGCTTGGGGGGAGATTTTACTGAGCAGTTCTTC. Translation: CASSLGGDFTEQFF. The gene calls are TRBV5-1 and TRBJ2-1; tentatively, D is TRBD2 (5 bases). The CDR3 consists of 14 residues. V shed 0 bases and J shed 9 bases, with 13 bases lying between them. The V gene's germline CDR1 is SGHRS and CDR2 YFSETQ.

Sample share makes this clone medium-sized. The genes are TRBV19 and TRBJ1-4; 8 bases fit TRBD1. In germline, CDR1 is LNHDA, CDR2 SQIVND (reference sequence). The CDR3 sequence is 14 residues long. V shed 7 bases and J 8 bases; nucleotides not matched to a gene: 9. DNA of the CDR3: TGTGCCAGTAACGGACAGGGTGTAGGAGAAAAACTGTTTTTT. It encodes CASNGQGVGEKLFF.

The chain carries TRBV6-5 and TRBJ1-5; D may be TRBD1 (6 bases). Germline V gene lookup returns CDR1 MNHEY and CDR2 SVGAGI. The V gene lost 6 bases and the J gene lost 3 bases, with 15 bases spanning the gap. The CDR3 is 15 residues long. The CDR3 region has the DNA TGTGCCAGCAGCCCTACAGGGAGACTCAATCAGCCCCAGCATTTT. Translated: CASSPTGRLNQPQHF.

The J gene is TRBJ2-4, the V gene TRBV5-1; 8 nucleotides agree with TRBD2. The CDR3 has 15 residues. After removal of 3 bases from V and 6 bases from J, the junction contained 8 bases not matched to a gene. The V gene's germline CDR1 is SGHRS and CDR2 YFSETQ. The CDR3 spells CASSSSGSGGNIQYF. The CDR3 bases are TGCGCCAGCAGCTCCAGCGGGAGTGGAGGAAACATTCAGTACTTC.

The rearrangement links TRBV6-1 to TRBJ2-3, with TRBD1 matching 9 bases. This CDR3 has 15 residues. V was clipped by 5 bases and J by 4 bases; unmatched bases: 7. Germline lookup yields CDR1 MNHNS and CDR2 SASEGT. CDR3 protein: CASSLRGQGPDTQYF. In nucleotides, the CDR3 is TGTGCCAGCAGTCTGCGGGGACAGGGCCCAGATACGCAGTATTTT.

There are a few counts of this clone. The chain has TRBV4-1 and TRBJ2-7, with TRBD1 matching over 8 bases. Per germline, CDR1 MGHRA and CDR2 YSYEKL. The CDR3 runs to 16 residues. V lost 3 bases and J lost 5; bases outside the gene matches: 12. This CDR3 is CASSQGGLGQAHEQYF. The CDR3 DNA reads TGCGCCAGCAGCCAGGGCGGGTTGGGACAGGCCCACGAGCAGTACTTC.

The V gene is TRBV18, the J gene TRBJ2-7, with D unclear. Germline-derived CDR1 and CDR2 are KGHSH and LQKENI. The CDR3 has 13 amino acids. V was trimmed by 0 bases and J by 6 bases, leaving 9 bases between them. DNA for the CDR3: TGTGCCAGCTCACCACCTAGTGCCCCCGAGCAGTACTTC. It specifies CASSPPSAPEQYF.

This clone was seen only a few times. The V gene is TRBV19, the J gene TRBJ2-1; the D is unclear. This CDR3 region has 13 residues. Per the germline V gene, CDR1 is LNHDA and CDR2 is SQIVND (reference sequence). V shed 3 bases and J shed 1 base, with 4 bases lying between them. CDR3 bases: TGTGCCAGTAGTATCGGGTCCTACAATGAGCAGTTCTTC. This sequence encodes CASSIGSYNEQFF. The full variable domain, with the rest looked up from reference TRBV19 and TRBJ2-1, is DGGITQSPKYLFRKEGQNVTLSCEQNLNHDAMYWYRQDPGQGLRLIYYSQIVNDFQKGDIAEGYSVSREKKESFPLTVTSAQKNPTAFYLCASSIGSYNEQFFGPGTRLTVL.

This rearrangement joins TRBV7-9 to TRBJ2-1; no clear D. CDR3 length: 16 amino acids. Germline V gene sequence: CDR1 SEHNR, CDR2 FQNEAQ (reference sequence). Trimming cost V 0 bases and J 0 bases, with 9 bases left between them. The CDR3 DNA reads TGTGCCAGCAGCTTAGCGCTAATTAGCTCCTACAATGAGCAGTTCTTC. Its protein is CASSLALISSYNEQFF.

This sequence joins TRBV5-1 and TRBJ1-4; tentatively, D is TRBD1 (6 bases). Germline CDR1 reads SGHRS; CDR2 reads YFSETQ. The V end lost 4 bases, the J end lost 5 bases, and 15 bases lay between the germline ends. This CDR3 is 15 amino acids long. In DNA, the CDR3 is TGCGCCAGCAGCCGTGGACAGCCTTCAAATGAAAAACTGTTTTTT. Protein: CASSRGQPSNEKLFF.

The chain uses TRBV7-9 and TRBJ2-7, with D uncertain. The CDR3 contains 14 residues. With 8 bases removed from V and 0 bases from J, the gap between germline ends came to 14 bases. Germline CDR1 is SEHNR and CDR2 is FQNEAQ (reference sequence). This CDR3 reads CASSHRGSSYEQYF. In DNA form, the CDR3 reads TGTGCCAGCTCACACCGAGGAAGCTCCTACGAGCAGTACTTC. The whole variable domain, filled in from reference TRBV7-9 and TRBJ2-7, reads DTGVSQNPRHKITKRGQNVTFRCDPISEHNRLYWYRQTLGQGPEFLTYFQNEAQLEKSRLLSDRFSAERPKGSFSTLEIQRTEQGDSAMYLCASSHRGSSYEQYFGPGTRLTVT.

The chain carries TRBV29-1 and TRBJ2-7, with 8 bases matching TRBD1. The CDR3 spans 13 residues. Looked up from germline, CDR1 is SQVTM and CDR2 is ANQGSEA. Trimming at V came to 6 bases and at J to 6 bases, leaving 10 bases not matched to a gene. The CDR3 spells CSVGLTGAGEQYF. The CDR3 coding sequence is TGCAGCGTGGGGTTGACAGGGGCAGGCGAGCAGTACTTC.

The chain combines TRBV28 with TRBJ1-1, with D possibly TRBD1 on 6 matching bases. Germline V CDR1 and CDR2: MDHEN, SYDVKM. The CDR3 is 15 amino acids. Deletions cut 5 bases from V and 4 bases from J, with 17 bases between. As DNA, the CDR3 is TGTGCCAGCAGTCTAGTACAGGGCTGGGGCACTGAAGCTTTCTTT. It encodes CASSLVQGWGTEAFF.

This rearrangement joins TRBV5-1 to TRBJ2-5; possible D gene TRBD1, 6 bases. The germline V gene encodes CDR1 SGHRS and CDR2 YFSETQ. CDR3 size: 16 residues. The germline V and J ends were trimmed by 3 bases and 3 bases, with 18 bases remaining between them. CDR3 DNA sequence: TGCGCCAGCAGCTCAACTTCCTCCAGGGGAAAAGAGACCCAGTACTTC. Amino acid sequence: CASSSTSSRGKETQYF. The variable domain in full, completed from reference TRBV5-1 and TRBJ2-5, reads KAGVTQTPRYLIKTRGQQVTLSCSPISGHRSVSWYQQTPGQGLQFLFEYFSETQRNKGNFPGRFSGRQFSNSRSEMNVSTLELGDSALYLCASSSTSSRGKETQYFGPGTRLLVL.

This rearrangement joins TRBV4-3 to TRBJ2-3; weak D call: TRBD2 (7 bases). Trimming removed 1 base at V and 8 bases at J, with 16 bases between. The CDR3 is 15 amino acids. The germline V gene encodes CDR1 LGHNA and CDR2 YSLEER. CDR3 sequence: CASSQGSGGKGTQYF. The CDR3 DNA follows: TGCGCCAGCAGCCAAGGGTCGGGGGGCAAAGGTACGCAGTATTTT.

The genes are TRBV11-2 and TRBJ1-1, with 7 nucleotides matching TRBD1. CDR1 and CDR2 (germline): SGHAT, FQNNGV. Trimming took 5 bases from V and 5 from J; bases not matched to a gene: 8. This CDR3 region has 14 residues. For the CDR3, the DNA is TGTGCCAGCAGCCCGTGGAGGGGGCGGACTGAAGCTTTCTTT. Residues: CASSPWRGRTEAFF.

This clone was seen only a few times. The chain recombines TRBV5-5 with TRBJ1-2, with 12 bases lining up with TRBD1. Germline CDR1 is SGHKS and CDR2 is YYEKEE (reference sequence). There are 15 residues in the CDR3. The J segment lost 5 bases and the V segment lost 4 bases, leaving 6 bases of the junction unmatched. CDR3 DNA sequence: TGTGCCAGCAGCCCCGGGACAGGGGGCTTGTATGGCTACACCTTC. Translation gives CASSPGTGGLYGYTF.